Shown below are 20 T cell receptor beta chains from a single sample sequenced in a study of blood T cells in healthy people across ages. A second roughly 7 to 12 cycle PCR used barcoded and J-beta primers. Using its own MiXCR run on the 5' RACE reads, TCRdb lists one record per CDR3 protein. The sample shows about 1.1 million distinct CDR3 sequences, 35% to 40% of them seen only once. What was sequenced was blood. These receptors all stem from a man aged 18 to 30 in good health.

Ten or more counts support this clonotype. The CDR3 DNA is TGTGCCAGCAGTTTCAGCAGGGGCAATTCACCCCTCCACTTT. This gives the protein CASSFSRGNSPLHF. This chain connects TRBV12-3 or TRBV12-4 to TRBJ1-6; D perhaps matches TRBD1 (6 bases). V was shortened by 3 bases and J by 7 bases, with 10 bases between the two germline ends. The CDR3 loop spans 14 amino acids.

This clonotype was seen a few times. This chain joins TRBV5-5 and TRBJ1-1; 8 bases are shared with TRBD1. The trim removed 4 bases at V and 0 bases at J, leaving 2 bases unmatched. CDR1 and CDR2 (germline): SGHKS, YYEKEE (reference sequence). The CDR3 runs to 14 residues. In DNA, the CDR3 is TGTGCCAGCAGCCACAGGGGGTTGAACACTGAAGCTTTCTTT. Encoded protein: CASSHRGLNTEAFF.

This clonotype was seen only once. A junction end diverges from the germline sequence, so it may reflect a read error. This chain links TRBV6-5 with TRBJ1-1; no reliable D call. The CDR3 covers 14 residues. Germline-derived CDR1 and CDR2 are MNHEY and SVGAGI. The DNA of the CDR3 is TGTGCCAGCAGTGCTCGGAACTCGAACACTGAGGCTTTCTTT. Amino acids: CASSARNSNTEAFF.

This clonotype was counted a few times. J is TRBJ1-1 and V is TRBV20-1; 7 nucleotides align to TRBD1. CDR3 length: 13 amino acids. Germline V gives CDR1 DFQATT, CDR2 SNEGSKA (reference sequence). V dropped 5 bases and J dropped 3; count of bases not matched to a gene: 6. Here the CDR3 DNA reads TGCAGTGCTGGTAACAGGGGAGACACTGAAGCTTTCTTT. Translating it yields CSAGNRGDTEAFF.

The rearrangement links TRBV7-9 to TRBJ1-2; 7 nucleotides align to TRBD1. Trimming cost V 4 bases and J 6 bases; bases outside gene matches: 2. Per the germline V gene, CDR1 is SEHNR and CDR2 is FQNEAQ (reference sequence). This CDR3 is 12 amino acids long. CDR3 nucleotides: TGTGCCAGCAGCTCGACAGGGCATGGCTACACCTTC. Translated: CASSSTGHGYTF.

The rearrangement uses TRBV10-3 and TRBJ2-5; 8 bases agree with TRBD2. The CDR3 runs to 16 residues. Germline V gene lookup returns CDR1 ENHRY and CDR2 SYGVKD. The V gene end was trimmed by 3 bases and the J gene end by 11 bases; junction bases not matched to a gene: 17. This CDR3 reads CAISDSGGLQWNEQYF. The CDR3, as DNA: TGTGCCATCAGTGACAGCGGGGGCTTACAATGGAATGAGCAGTACTTC.

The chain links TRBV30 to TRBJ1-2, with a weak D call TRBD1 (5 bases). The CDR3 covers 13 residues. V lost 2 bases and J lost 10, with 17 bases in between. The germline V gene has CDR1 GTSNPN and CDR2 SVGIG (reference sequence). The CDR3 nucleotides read TGTGCCTGGAGTTTCGCAGATCAGGGAATCTACACCTTC. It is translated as CAWSFADQGIYTF.

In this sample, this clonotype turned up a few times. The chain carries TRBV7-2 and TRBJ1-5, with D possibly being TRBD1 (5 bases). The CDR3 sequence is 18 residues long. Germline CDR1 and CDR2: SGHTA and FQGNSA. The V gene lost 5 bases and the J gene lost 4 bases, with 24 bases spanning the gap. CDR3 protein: CASSPSTTRALKNQPQHF. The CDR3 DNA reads TGTGCCAGCAGCCCCAGTACTACCAGGGCCCTTAAGAATCAGCCCCAGCATTTT.

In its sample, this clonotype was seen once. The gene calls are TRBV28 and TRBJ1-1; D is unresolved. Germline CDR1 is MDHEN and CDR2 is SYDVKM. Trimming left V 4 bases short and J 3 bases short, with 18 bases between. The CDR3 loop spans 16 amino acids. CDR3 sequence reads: CASSSSAPNPYTEAFF. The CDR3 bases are TGTGCCAGCAGTTCGTCGGCCCCTAACCCGTACACTGAAGCTTTCTTT.

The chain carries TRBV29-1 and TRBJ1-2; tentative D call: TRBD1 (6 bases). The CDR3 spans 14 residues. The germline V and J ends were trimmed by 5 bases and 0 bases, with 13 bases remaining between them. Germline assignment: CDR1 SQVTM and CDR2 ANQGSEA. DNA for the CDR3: TGCAGCGTTCCCTCAGACAGGTCTAACTATGGCTACACCTTC. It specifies CSVPSDRSNYGYTF.

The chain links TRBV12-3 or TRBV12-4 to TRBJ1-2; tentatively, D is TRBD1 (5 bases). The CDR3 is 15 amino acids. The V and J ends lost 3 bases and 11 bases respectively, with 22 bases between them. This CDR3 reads CASSLRILGPVTYTF. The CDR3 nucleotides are TGTGCCAGCAGTTTGAGGATCTTGGGGCCCGTAACTTACACCTTC.

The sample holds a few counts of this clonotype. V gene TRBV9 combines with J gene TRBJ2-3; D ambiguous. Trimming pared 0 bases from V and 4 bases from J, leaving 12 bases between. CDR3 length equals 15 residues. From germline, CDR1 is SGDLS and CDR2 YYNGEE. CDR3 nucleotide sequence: TGTGCCAGCAGCGTAGCCTCTCGGACGGCAGATACGCAGTATTTT. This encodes CASSVASRTADTQYF.

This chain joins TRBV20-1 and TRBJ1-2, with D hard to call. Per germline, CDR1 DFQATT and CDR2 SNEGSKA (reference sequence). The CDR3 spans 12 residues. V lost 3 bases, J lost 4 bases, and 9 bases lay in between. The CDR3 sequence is CSASVERYGYTF. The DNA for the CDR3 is TGCAGTGCTAGTGTTGAGCGCTATGGCTACACCTTC.

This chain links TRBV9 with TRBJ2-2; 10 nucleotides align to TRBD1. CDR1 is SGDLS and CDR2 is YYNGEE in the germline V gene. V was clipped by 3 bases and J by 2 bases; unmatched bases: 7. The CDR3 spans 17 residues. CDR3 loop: CASSDSRDRGNTGELFF. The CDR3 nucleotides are TGTGCCAGCAGCGACTCGAGGGACAGGGGAAACACCGGGGAGCTGTTTTTT.

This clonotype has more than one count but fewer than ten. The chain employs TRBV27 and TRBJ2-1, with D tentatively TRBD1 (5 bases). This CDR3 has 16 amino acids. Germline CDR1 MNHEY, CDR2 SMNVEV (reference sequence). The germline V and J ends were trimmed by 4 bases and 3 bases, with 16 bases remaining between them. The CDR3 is CASSSMDTIYYNEQFF. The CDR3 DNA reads TGTGCCAGCAGTTCCATGGACACAATCTACTACAATGAGCAGTTCTTC.

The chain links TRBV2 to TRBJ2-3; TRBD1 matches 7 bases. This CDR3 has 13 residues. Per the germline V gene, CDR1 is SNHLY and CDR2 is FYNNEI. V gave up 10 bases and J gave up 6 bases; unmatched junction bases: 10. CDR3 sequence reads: CATLDRAGDTQYF. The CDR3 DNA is TGTGCCACCTTAGACAGGGCGGGCGATACGCAGTATTTT.

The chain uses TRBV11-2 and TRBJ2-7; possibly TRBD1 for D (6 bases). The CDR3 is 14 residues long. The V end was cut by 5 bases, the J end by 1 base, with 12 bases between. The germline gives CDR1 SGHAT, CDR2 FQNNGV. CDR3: CASSRTTGSYEQYF. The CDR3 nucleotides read TGTGCCAGCAGCCGAACGACAGGTTCCTACGAGCAGTACTTC. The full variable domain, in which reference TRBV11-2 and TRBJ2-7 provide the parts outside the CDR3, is EAGVAQSPRYKIIEKRQSVAFWCNPISGHATLYWYQQILGQGPKLLIQFQNNGVVDDSQLPKDRFSAERLKGVDSTLKIQPAKLEDSAVYLCASSRTTGSYEQYFGPGTRLTVT.

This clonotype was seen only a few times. The CDR3 loop reads CASSQPDSGNTIYF. CDR3 nucleotide sequence: TGCGCCAGCAGCCAACCCGACTCTGGAAACACCATATATTTT. The chain carries TRBV4-1 and TRBJ1-3, with D unresolved. The CDR3 covers 14 residues. The germline V gene has CDR1 MGHRA and CDR2 YSYEKL. The V gene lost 2 bases and the J gene lost 0 bases, with 5 bases spanning the gap.

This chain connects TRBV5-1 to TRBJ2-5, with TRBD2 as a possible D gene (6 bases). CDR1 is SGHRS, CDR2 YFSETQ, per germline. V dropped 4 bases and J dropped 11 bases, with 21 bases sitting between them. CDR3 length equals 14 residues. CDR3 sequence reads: CASSPLATTNEQYF. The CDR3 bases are TGCGCCAGCAGCCCGCTAGCGACGACCAATGAGCAGTACTTC.

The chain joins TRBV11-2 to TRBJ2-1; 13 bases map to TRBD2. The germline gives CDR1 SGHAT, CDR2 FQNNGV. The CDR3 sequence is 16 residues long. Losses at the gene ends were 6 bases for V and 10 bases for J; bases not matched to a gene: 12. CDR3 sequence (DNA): TGTGCCAGCAGACCCGGACTAGCGGGGGCACTTTGGGAGCAGTTCTTC. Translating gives CASRPGLAGALWEQFF.